The 28 T cell receptor beta chains listed next were all sequenced from one sample in a study of T cell responses to AZD1222 COVID-19 vaccine. This table comes from immunoSEQ multiplex PCR, and its TCRdb copy is limited to in-frame clones, with some not included. The data contain about 110,000 clones, over 75% of them singletons. This specimen consisted of peripheral blood, obtained on day 0 of AZD1222 vaccination. Receptors originate from an adult in good health.

V gene TRBV28 combines with J gene TRBJ1-2, with unresolved D. V shed 5 bases and J shed 2 bases, with 9 bases lying between them. The CDR3 length is 13 residues. Germline CDR1 MDHEN, CDR2 SYDVKM. CDR3 region: CASSKDVNYGYTF. CDR3 sequence (DNA): TGTGCCAGCAGTAAAGACGTAAACTATGGCTACACCTTC.

This chain links TRBV19 with TRBJ1-1; a weak D match, TRBD1 (5 bases). V lost 5 bases to trimming and J lost 6 bases, with 10 bases between them. This CDR3 is built from 12 residues. CDR1 is LNHDA and CDR2 is SQIVND in the germline V gene (reference sequence). CDR3 region: CASSPGHSEAFF. CDR3 in DNA: TGTGCCAGTAGTCCAGGACATTCTGAAGCTTTCTTT.

This sequence joins TRBV11-2 and TRBJ2-3; D is possibly TRBD1 (5 bases). The V end lost 1 base, the J end lost 2 bases, and 10 bases lay between the germline ends. Per the germline V gene, CDR1 is SGHAT and CDR2 is FQNNGV. CDR3 length: 15 amino acids. The CDR3 region has the DNA TGTGCCAGCAGCTTAGGGGCAGGGAACACAGATACGCAGTATTTT. Translation gives CASSLGAGNTDTQYF.

The chain links TRBV28 to TRBJ2-7, with D perhaps given as TRBD1 or TRBD2 (5 bases each). This CDR3 has 15 amino acids. Per germline, CDR1 MDHEN and CDR2 SYDVKM. The V and J ends lost 6 bases and 0 bases respectively, with 15 bases between them. CDR3 coding DNA: TGTGCCAGCAGGGGTCGGGCAGGGAGCTCCTACGAGCAGTACTTC. Protein product: CASRGRAGSSYEQYF. The full variable domain, its missing parts supplied by reference TRBV28 and TRBJ2-7, is DVKVTQSSRYLVKRTGEKVFLECVQDMDHENMFWYRQDPGLGLRLIYFSYDVKMKEKGDIPEGYSVSREKKERFSLILESASTNQTSMYLCASRGRAGSSYEQYFGPGTRLTVT.

In this sample, this clone turned up a few times. The chain carries TRBV6-5 and TRBJ1-2, with D maybe TRBD1 (6 bases). V was cut by 6 bases and J by 8 bases, with 22 bases left in between. CDR1 is MNHEY and CDR2 is SVGAGI in the germline V gene. This CDR3 comprises 15 residues. CDR3 in DNA: TGTGCCAGCAGCCCCGGACAGATCCAAGTTAGCGGCTACACCTTC. The encoded protein is CASSPGQIQVSGYTF.

The chain recombines TRBV4-1 with TRBJ1-4; maybe TRBD1 (6 bases). V lost 2 bases to trimming and J lost 8 bases, with 15 bases between them. The CDR3 is 15 amino acids. Germline V gives CDR1 MGHRA, CDR2 YSYEKL. CDR3 nucleotides: TGCGCCAGCAGCCAAACAGGGAGGGCTGGCGAAAAACTGTTTTTT. It translates to CASSQTGRAGEKLFF.

This chain uses TRBV20-1 with TRBJ2-1, with D possibly being TRBD2 (6 bases). Trimming stripped 6 bases from V and 9 bases from J, with 12 bases between. Germline V gives CDR1 DFQATT, CDR2 SNEGSKA (reference sequence). The CDR3 loop spans 11 amino acids. For the CDR3, the DNA is TGCAGTGCCCCCGGGGAGGTTGAGCAGTTCTTC. Its protein product is CSAPGEVEQFF.

The V and J genes are TRBV18 and TRBJ1-3; weak D call: TRBD1 (6 bases). There are 14 residues in the CDR3. Germline loops: CDR1 KGHSH, CDR2 LQKENI. The germline V and J ends were trimmed by 5 bases and 0 bases, with 8 bases remaining between them. This CDR3 reads CASSTGTSGNTIYF. In DNA form, the CDR3 reads TGTGCCAGCTCAACAGGGACCTCTGGAAACACCATATATTTT.

This clone occurred a few times. The J gene is TRBJ1-3, the V gene TRBV28; perhaps TRBD1 as D (5 bases). Trimming took 7 bases from V and 2 from J, leaving 12 bases between them. The length of the CDR3 is 14 residues. CDR1 MDHEN and CDR2 SYDVKM come from the germline V gene. The CDR3 sequence: CASTAGGAGNTIYF. Written as DNA, the CDR3 is TGTGCCAGCACCGCCGGGGGAGCTGGAAACACCATATATTTT.

V usage is TRBV7-2 and J usage is TRBJ2-2; D ambiguous. This CDR3 region has 15 residues. V gave up 3 bases and J gave up 0 bases, with 8 bases separating them. The germline CDR1 and CDR2 sequences are SGHTA and FQGNSA. The CDR3 protein is CASSFTRTNTGELFF. The DNA of the CDR3 is TGTGCCAGCAGCTTCACCCGCACGAACACCGGGGAGCTGTTTTTT. Full variable domain (missing parts from reference TRBV7-2 and TRBJ2-2): GAGVSQSPSNKVTEKGKDVELRCDPISGHTALYWYRQSLGQGLEFLIYFQGNSAPDKSGLPSDRFSAERTGGSVSTLTIQRTQQEDSAVYLCASSFTRTNTGELFFGEGSRLTVL.

This clone was seen once. The sample contains more than one DNA sequence encoding this CDR3. The chain is built from TRBV4-3 and TRBJ1-3; D call uncertain. V shed 2 bases and J shed 0 bases, with 5 bases lying between them. Per germline, CDR1 LGHNA and CDR2 YSLEER. This CDR3 contains 14 residues. In DNA form, the CDR3 reads TGCGCCAGCAGCCAATCCCGCTCTGGAAACACCATATATTTT. It specifies CASSQSRSGNTIYF.

The chain uses TRBV4-3 and TRBJ2-5; D remains ambiguous. Germline V gene sequence: CDR1 LGHNA, CDR2 YSLEER. V was shortened by 0 bases and J by 1 base, with 9 bases between the two germline ends. This CDR3 has 15 amino acids. CDR3 nucleotide sequence: TGCGCCAGCAGCCAAGAAGGAACTATCCAAGAGACCCAGTACTTC. As protein: CASSQEGTIQETQYF.

This clone was recorded only once. The chain carries TRBV28 and TRBJ1-2; 12 bases match TRBD1. V lost 4 bases to trimming and J lost 0 bases; unmatched junction nucleotides: 9. The germline gives CDR1 MDHEN, CDR2 SYDVKM. The CDR3 is 18 amino acids. CDR3 in amino acids: CASSSSGTGGTTNYGYTF. In nucleotides, the CDR3 is TGTGCCAGCAGTTCCTCCGGGACAGGGGGCACAACTAACTATGGCTACACCTTC.

The chain joins TRBV9 to TRBJ2-1, with TRBD2 matching over 8 bases. Trimming cost V 4 bases and J 4 bases; bases outside gene matches: 13. Germline V gene data show CDR1 as SGDLS and CDR2 as YYNGEE. The CDR3 length is 17 residues. The CDR3 region has the DNA TGTGCCAGCAGCCCTTGGTTTGCGGGGGGCCCTTACAATGAGCAGTTCTTC. This sequence encodes CASSPWFAGGPYNEQFF.

The chain combines TRBV9 with TRBJ2-3; a weak D match, TRBD2 (6 bases). The V gene's germline CDR1 is SGDLS and CDR2 YYNGEE. Trimming left V 1 base short and J 4 bases short, with 16 bases between. The CDR3 length is 16 residues. The CDR3 spells CASSVPIRGGPDTQYF. The DNA for the CDR3 is TGTGCCAGCAGCGTACCCATTAGGGGAGGTCCAGATACGCAGTATTTT.

CDR3 in DNA: TGTGCCAGTAGCCCGACTAGCGGTTGGAACACCGGGGAGCTGTTTTTT. Translated: CASSPTSGWNTGELFF. The chain recombines TRBV19 with TRBJ2-2, with 9 bases fitting TRBD2. Germline-derived CDR1 and CDR2 are LNHDA and SQIVND (reference sequence). The V gene end was trimmed by 6 bases and the J gene end by 1 base; junction bases not matched to a gene: 6. This CDR3 is built from 16 residues.

The chain joins TRBV3-1 (or the pseudogene TRBV3-2) to TRBJ2-1; D remains unclear. Germline V lookup: CDR1 LGHDT, CDR2 YNNKEL (reference sequence). V was trimmed by 1 base and J by 7 bases, leaving 8 bases between them. This CDR3 region has 13 residues. The DNA for the CDR3 is TGTGCCAGCAGCCAAGGTAGGGTAAATGAGCAGTTCTTC. It is translated as CASSQGRVNEQFF.

CDR3 in amino acids: CASRERGQGKRQYF. CDR3 nucleotide sequence: TGTGCCAGCAGGGAAAGGGGACAGGGAAAGAGGCAGTACTTC. The chain combines TRBV7-2 with TRBJ2-7; TRBD1 aligns across 9 bases. This CDR3 has 14 amino acids. The germline gives CDR1 SGHTA, CDR2 FQGNSA. V was clipped by 6 bases and J by 9 bases; unmatched bases: 12. Drawing the rest from reference TRBV7-2 and TRBJ2-7, the complete variable domain is GAGVSQSPSNKVTEKGKDVELRCDPISGHTALYWYRQSLGQGLEFLIYFQGNSAPDKSGLPSDRFSAERTGGSVSTLTIQRTQQEDSAVYLCASRERGQGKRQYFGPGTRLTVT.

This chain connects TRBV3-1 (or the pseudogene TRBV3-2) to TRBJ2-7, with 7 bases fitting TRBD1. Trimming took 5 bases from V and 2 from J; bases not matched to a gene: 6. The CDR3 spans 14 residues. Germline V gene lookup returns CDR1 LGHDT and CDR2 YNNKEL (reference sequence). CDR3 in amino acids: CASSWGQQTYEQYF. As DNA, the CDR3 is TGTGCCAGCAGCTGGGGACAGCAAACCTACGAGCAGTACTTC.

The chain is built from TRBV19 and TRBJ2-7; TRBD2 might be the D (5 bases). There are 15 residues in the CDR3. The germline V gene has CDR1 LNHDA and CDR2 SQIVND (reference sequence). V was shortened by 2 bases and J by 5 bases, with 16 bases between the two germline ends. CDR3 loop: CASSIKGGSLHEQYF. CDR3 DNA sequence: TGTGCCAGTAGTATAAAAGGTGGGAGTCTCCACGAGCAGTACTTC.

The chain uses TRBV28 and TRBJ2-6; D gene unclear. The CDR3 has 13 amino acids. The germline gives CDR1 MDHEN, CDR2 SYDVKM. The ends were cut back, 5 bases at V and 4 bases at J, with 6 bases in the middle. CDR3: CASSERGANVLTF. DNA of the CDR3: TGTGCCAGCAGTGAACGAGGGGCCAACGTCCTGACTTTC.

V usage is TRBV9 and J usage is TRBJ1-1, with 7 bases lining up with TRBD1. CDR1 is SGDLS and CDR2 is YYNGEE in the germline V gene. The CDR3 is made up of 14 amino acids. Unmatched junction bases numbered 3, after V lost 0 bases and J lost 4 bases. In nucleotides, the CDR3 is TGTGCCAGCAGCGTAGGGAGGGGGCGCACTGAAGCTTTCTTT. Its protein is CASSVGRGRTEAFF.

The chain joins TRBV6-5 to TRBJ2-1; 12 nucleotides match TRBD2. V trimming: 6 bases; J trimming: 4 bases; junction bases outside the gene matches: 4. The CDR3 is 15 residues long. Germline CDR1 reads MNHEY; CDR2 reads SVGAGI. The CDR3 sequence is CASRLLAGGYNEQFF. CDR3 nucleotides: TGTGCCAGCAGGTTACTAGCGGGAGGATACAATGAGCAGTTCTTC.

The chain carries TRBV5-1 and TRBJ1-2, with 8 bases identical to TRBD1. Germline V gives CDR1 SGHRS, CDR2 YFSETQ. CDR3 length: 15 residues. Unmatched junction bases numbered 5, after V lost 3 bases and J lost 1 base. The CDR3 DNA follows: TGCGCCAGCAGCTCGGGACAGGCGAATAACTATGGCTACACCTTC. Protein product: CASSSGQANNYGYTF.

V gene TRBV7-2 combines with J gene TRBJ2-7; D might be TRBD2 (6 bases). Germline V gene sequence: CDR1 SGHTA, CDR2 FQGNSA. The CDR3 loop spans 14 amino acids. V dropped 4 bases and J dropped 4 bases, with 14 bases sitting between them. CDR3 nucleotide sequence: TGTGCCAGCAGCTCTCTAGCGCCGGGGTACGAGCAGTACTTC. Protein product: CASSSLAPGYEQYF. Complete variable domain (other parts from reference TRBV7-2 and TRBJ2-7): GAGVSQSPSNKVTEKGKDVELRCDPISGHTALYWYRQSLGQGLEFLIYFQGNSAPDKSGLPSDRFSAERTGGSVSTLTIQRTQQEDSAVYLCASSSLAPGYEQYFGPGTRLTVT.

This sequence joins TRBV10-2 and TRBJ1-2, with TRBD1 matching over 9 bases. This CDR3 has 15 amino acids. Germline CDR1 and CDR2: WSHSY and SAAADI. Germline trimming cut 6 bases from V and 6 bases from J; bases unmatched to any gene: 11. CDR3 loop: CASRLQGARSDGYTF. The CDR3 DNA sequence: TGCGCCAGCAGACTACAGGGGGCGAGGTCGGATGGCTACACCTTC.

In its sample, this clone was seen once. The rearrangement links TRBV18 to TRBJ2-7, with TRBD1 matching over 7 bases. Per germline, CDR1 KGHSH and CDR2 LQKENI. This CDR3 contains 13 residues. Germline trimming cut 3 bases from V and 3 bases from J; bases unmatched to any gene: 2. The CDR3 is CASSPRDSYEQYF. For the CDR3, the DNA is TGTGCCAGCTCACCGAGGGACAGCTACGAGCAGTACTTC.

The chain joins TRBV28 to TRBJ2-3, with 11 bases identical to TRBD2. J gave up 2 bases and V 6 bases, and 13 bases lay outside the gene matches. Germline CDR1 and CDR2: MDHEN and SYDVKM. The CDR3 extends over 18 amino acids. The CDR3 loop reads CASSYTPGTSGDTDTQYF. As DNA, the CDR3 is TGTGCCAGCAGCTACACGCCGGGGACTAGCGGTGACACAGATACGCAGTATTTT.